This entry features one T cell receptor beta chain sequence. In the authors' methods: Estimated nucleated cell counts came from reference gene primer amplification. The table came from immunoSEQ multiplex PCR; TCRdb's copy has only in-frame clones and leaves some out. V and J calls and clone size follow that table, whereas D and trimming were derived from the DNA. The data contain 400,000 to 450,000 clones, 75% to 90% of them singletons. V dropped 0 bases and J dropped 0; count of bases not matched to a gene: 5. Per germline, CDR1 ENHRY and CDR2 SYGVKD. This CDR3 has 18 amino acids. The sample comes from a study of blood T cell repertoires in COVID-19. The wider study: T cells, B-cell-depleted T cells, or PBMCs supplied cDNA or gDNA.

Sequenced: PBMCs or T cells enriched from blood (not recorded which). V and J are TRBV10-3 and TRBJ2-1; 10 bases align to TRBD2. This TCR came from a man in his thirties or forties who had recovered from COVID-19. CDR3 DNA sequence: TGTGCCATCAGTGAGTCGCTGCTAGCGGGGGCCTCCTACAATGAGCAGTTCTTC. Translation: CAISESLLAGASYNEQFF.